This entry describes one T cell receptor (beta chain). TCRdb fed the RT-PCR reads into MiXCR, producing one record per CDR3 protein. The sample includes hundreds of thousands of distinct CDR3 sequences, 13% to 15% of them seen just once. This receptor was obtained from a female donor in good health, serving as a healthy control. Sequencing was done on a sample of memory CD4+ T cells from blood.

The CDR3 loop is CASSLAGDLLNEQFF. The DNA for the CDR3 is TGTGCCAGCAGCCTAGCGGGAGATCTCCTCAATGAGCAGTTCTTC. J is TRBJ2-1 and V is TRBV5-4; 10 nucleotides match TRBD2. Germline loops: CDR1 SGHNT, CDR2 YYREEE (reference sequence). V trimming: 4 bases; J trimming: 6 bases; junction bases outside the gene matches: 7. The CDR3 consists of 15 residues.